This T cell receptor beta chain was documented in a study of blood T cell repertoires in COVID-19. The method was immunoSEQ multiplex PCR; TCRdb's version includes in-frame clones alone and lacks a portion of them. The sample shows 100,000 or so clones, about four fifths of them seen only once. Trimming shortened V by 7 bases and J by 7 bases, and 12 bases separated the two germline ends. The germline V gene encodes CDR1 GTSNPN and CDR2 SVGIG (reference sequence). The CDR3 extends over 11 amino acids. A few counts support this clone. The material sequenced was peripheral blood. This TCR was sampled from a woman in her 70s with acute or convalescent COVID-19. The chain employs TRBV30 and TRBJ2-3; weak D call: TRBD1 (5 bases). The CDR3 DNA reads TGTGCCTTCGTCCCAGGGTATACGCAGTATTTT. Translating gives CAFVPGYTQYF.